This T cell receptor beta chain was identified during a study of CD8 T cells in Susac syndrome. Blood CD8+ and CD4+ T cells underwent high-throughput TCR beta sequencing. The multiple sclerosis control group consisted of treatment-naive patients whose relapsing-remitting disease, which was either stable or active, fulfilled revised McDonald criteria. TEMRA cells were FACS-enriched, while CD8+ and CD4+ T cells were negatively isolated. Reverse transcription used about 0.45 to 1 ug RNA and random hexamers. Coverage of TCR beta CDR3 amplification by immunoSEQ multiplex PCR extended to 54 Vbeta and 13 Jbeta. TCRdb re-called the immunoSEQ multiplex PCR reads with MiXCR, one entry per CDR3 protein. The sample lists around 77,000 distinct CDR3 sequences, roughly 95% occurring once. Germline V lookup: CDR1 DFQATT, CDR2 SNEGSKA (reference sequence). V gave up 3 bases and J gave up 3 bases, with 11 bases separating them. This CDR3 has 14 residues.

This clonotype originated in a human donor with multiple sclerosis. This chain uses TRBV20-1 with TRBJ2-2; D is perhaps TRBD1 (6 bases). Sequencing used CD4+ T cells from PBMCs. The CDR3 spells CSARGGGDTGELFF. CDR3 bases: TGCAGTGCTAGGGGTGGGGGCGACACCGGGGAGCTGTTTTTT.